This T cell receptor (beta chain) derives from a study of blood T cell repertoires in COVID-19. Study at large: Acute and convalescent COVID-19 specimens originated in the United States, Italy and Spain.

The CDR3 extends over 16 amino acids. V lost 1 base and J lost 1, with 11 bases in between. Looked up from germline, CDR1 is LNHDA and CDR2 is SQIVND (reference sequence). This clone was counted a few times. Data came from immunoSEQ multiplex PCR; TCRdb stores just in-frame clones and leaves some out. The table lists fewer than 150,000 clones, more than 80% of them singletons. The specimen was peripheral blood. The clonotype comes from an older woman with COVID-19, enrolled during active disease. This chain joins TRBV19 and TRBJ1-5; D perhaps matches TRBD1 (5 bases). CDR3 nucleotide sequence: TGTGCCAGTAGTATAGTTTACCAGGGAAGCAATCAGCCCCAGCATTTT. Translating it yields CASSIVYQGSNQPQHF.